These T cell receptor beta chains were read from a single sample in a study of blood T cell repertoires in COVID-19. Libraries were prepared by immunoSEQ multiplex PCR; TCRdb keeps only in-frame clonotypes and omits some of them. The profile shows under 200,000 clones, 65% to 85% of them singletons. Sequencing was done on a sample of peripheral blood. The source is a woman in her sixties with acute or convalescent COVID-19. Each CDR3 is given with its conserved first and last residue. A D gene is named only where the DNA matches it firmly. Clone sizes are given selectively: once, few, many, or a class where the clone is expanded.

clone size	V gene	J gene	D gene	CDR3 DNA	CDR3 protein
NA	TRBV28	TRBJ1-1	NA	TGTGCCAGCAGTGGGGGACTCGCTTTCTTT	CASSGGLAFF
NA	TRBV19	TRBJ1-2	NA	TGTGCCAGTAGTCTATTAGGCGGGACTGGGTCCACCTTC	CASSLLGGTGSTF
NA	TRBV7-2	TRBJ1-1	NA	TGTGCCAGCAGCTTTAACAGCATGAACACTGAAGCTTTCTTT	CASSFNSMNTEAFF
NA	TRBV30	TRBJ1-2	TRBD1	TGTGCCTGGAGCGGTGGGACAGGACCTTATGGCTACACCTTC	CAWSGGTGPYGYTF
NA	TRBV28	TRBJ1-3	TRBD1	TGTGCCAGCAGCGGGGGACAGGCGTTTGGAAACACCATATATTTT	CASSGGQAFGNTIYF
NA	TRBV6-5	TRBJ2-7	TRBD2	TGTGCCAGCAGCCTTAGGACTAGCGGGTTAGACGAGCAGTACTTC	CASSLRTSGLDEQYF
NA	TRBV7-8	TRBJ2-3	NA	TGTGCCAGCAGCTTAGGGGGTGGACCCAGGGTTGCAGATACGCAGTATTTT	CASSLGGGPRVADTQYF
NA	TRBV4-3	TRBJ2-1	TRBD2	TGCGCCAGCAGCTCGGGACTAGCGGGGGGGCAGGGGCAGTTCTTC	CASSSGLAGGQGQFF
NA	TRBV25-1	TRBJ2-5	NA	TGTGCCAGCAGTGATCGAGTTCTGGAGACCCAGTACTTC	CASSDRVLETQYF
NA	TRBV7-8	TRBJ1-2	NA	TGTGCCAGCAGCTCCTACAGCCGCAGGGAACGGGAGGGCTACACCTTC	CASSSYSRREREGYTF
NA	TRBV2	TRBJ2-1	NA	TGTGCCAGCAGGGAGACTGGCGGGGAGCAGTTCTTC	CASRETGGEQFF
once	TRBV7-3	TRBJ2-1	NA	TGTGCCAGCAGCTTAACGGGCCCAGGGAGGATATTGGATGAGCAGTTCTTC	CASSLTGPGRILDEQFF
NA	TRBV7-9	TRBJ1-2	NA	TGTGCCAGCAGCTCAGGGGTCGGCTACACCTTC	CASSSGVGYTF
NA	TRBV6-2/TRBV6-3	TRBJ2-2	NA	TGTGCCAGCAGTCACGGGACAAACACCGGGGAGCTGTTTTTT	CASSHGTNTGELFF
NA	TRBV5-1	TRBJ2-1	NA	TGCGCCAGCAGCTTGGGACGGGATGAGCAGTTCTTC	CASSLGRDEQFF
NA	TRBV11-3	TRBJ2-3	TRBD2	TGTGCCAGCAGCTTGGGGGGGGGCACAGATACGCAGTATTTT	CASSLGGGTDTQYF
NA	TRBV10-3	TRBJ2-5	TRBD1	TGTGCCACCAGGGGGCAGGGGGCCGGAGAGACCCAGTACTTC	CATRGQGAGETQYF
NA	TRBV13	TRBJ2-5	TRBD1	TGTGCCAGCAGCAACCGGGACAGGTCGTACCAAGAGACCCAGTACTTC	CASSNRDRSYQETQYF
NA	TRBV5-4	TRBJ1-1	NA	TGTGCCAGCAGCTTGGCAGGGCCCTCGAACACTGAAGCTTTCTTT	CASSLAGPSNTEAFF
NA	TRBV5-4	TRBJ2-7	TRBD2	TGTGCCAGCAGCTCCGGGGGGGCCTCGTACGAGCAGTACTTC	CASSSGGASYEQYF
NA	TRBV7-2	TRBJ1-2	TRBD1	TGTGCCAGCAGCTCAGACAGGGGGAACTTTGGCTACACCTTC	CASSSDRGNFGYTF
NA	TRBV3-1/TRBV3-2	TRBJ1-3	TRBD1	TGTGCCAGCAGCCCCTGGACAGGGGCGGAACTGGGTGGAAACACCATATATTTT	CASSPWTGAELGGNTIYF
once	TRBV18	TRBJ2-1	NA	TGTGCCAGCTCAAATCTAGTTACCTCCTACAATGAGCAGTTCTTC	CASSNLVTSYNEQFF
few	TRBV19	TRBJ1-2	NA	TGTGCCAGTAGTATAGATCGCGGGGGCCGGGGCTACACCTTC	CASSIDRGGRGYTF
NA	TRBV6-1	TRBJ1-6	NA	TGTGCCAGCAGTGATGGGTGGGCGGGCAATTCACCCCTCCACTTT	CASSDGWAGNSPLHF
NA	TRBV5-1	TRBJ2-7	NA	TGCGCCAGCAGCTTGGATCTGACAATTTACGAGCAGTACTTC	CASSLDLTIYEQYF
NA	TRBV24-1	TRBJ1-1	NA	TGTGCCACCAGTGGTTGGCGGGGTGAAGCTTTCTTT	CATSGWRGEAFF
NA	TRBV6-5	TRBJ1-5	NA	TGTGCCAGCAGTTACGGCAGAAATCAGCCCCAGCATTTT	CASSYGRNQPQHF
NA	TRBV30	TRBJ1-3	NA	TGTGCCTGGAGTGTAGCAAAGAGAGGAAACACCATATATTTT	CAWSVAKRGNTIYF